This entry concerns a single T cell receptor beta chain. Only in-frame clones appear in the TCRdb table, and some are missing; sequencing was by immunoSEQ multiplex PCR. There are some 160,000 clones in the sample; around 77% occur only once, and over 8.5% lies in the top ten. With 0 bases removed from V and 1 base from J, the gap between germline ends came to 10 bases. The CDR3 is made up of 15 amino acids. Germline V gene sequence: CDR1 SGHRS, CDR2 YFSETQ. The data stem from a study of blood T cell repertoires in COVID-19. This chain joins TRBV5-1 and TRBJ1-1; D perhaps matches TRBD1 (6 bases). Sequenced sample: peripheral blood. The sequence derives from a middle-aged man with active or convalescent COVID-19. CDR3 in DNA: TGCGCCAGCAGCTTGGAGGGGACACCGAACACTGAAGCTTTCTTT. Amino acid sequence: CASSLEGTPNTEAFF.